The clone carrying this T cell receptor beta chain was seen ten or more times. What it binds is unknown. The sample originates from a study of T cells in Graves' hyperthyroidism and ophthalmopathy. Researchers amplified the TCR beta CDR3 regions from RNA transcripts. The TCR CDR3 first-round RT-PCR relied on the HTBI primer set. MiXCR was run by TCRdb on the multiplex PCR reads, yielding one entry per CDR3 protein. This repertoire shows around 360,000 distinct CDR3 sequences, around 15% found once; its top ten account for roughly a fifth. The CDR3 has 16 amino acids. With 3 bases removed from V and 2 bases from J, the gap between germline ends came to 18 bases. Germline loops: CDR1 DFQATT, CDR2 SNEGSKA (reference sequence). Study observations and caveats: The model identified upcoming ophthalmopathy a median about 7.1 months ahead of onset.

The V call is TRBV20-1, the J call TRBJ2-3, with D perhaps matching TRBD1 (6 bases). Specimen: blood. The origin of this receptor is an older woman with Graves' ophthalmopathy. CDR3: CSASLPGQPFTDTQYF. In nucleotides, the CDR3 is TGCAGTGCTAGTCTTCCGGGACAACCATTCACAGATACGCAGTATTTT.